This TCR beta chain was profiled in a study of blood T cell repertoires in COVID-19 (TCRdb year 2020). General notes on the study: The collaborator samples originated in the United States, Italy and Spain and spanned the acute and convalescent phases of COVID-19. The material from the prospective study consisted of cDNA or gDNA derived from T cells, B-cell-depleted T cells, or PBMCs. Where available, HLA class I and class II types were obtained from metadata supplied by the sample provider rather than from assay-based typing. Nearly every sample came with metadata listing a de-identified subject ID, COVID-19 status, age in years and sex. Deeply sampled blood TCRbeta repertoires from subjects exposed to, actively infected with, or recovered from COVID-19 were included in the dataset. The samples were drawn from two sources: the first 160 participants of the ongoing ImmuneRACE study, and 950 to 1,500 subjects contributed by 6 global collaborators. The repertoires were released in a freely available public database intended as a resource for research on the immune response to SARS-CoV-2. The paper as a whole reports these results and caveats: The amount of clinical and demographic metadata varied by source and participant and was provided uncurated.

This clone was seen just once. Which antigen it targets is not known. No quality values exist for individual bases; no much larger clone is one base distant. The CDR3 contains 12 residues, cysteine and phenylalanine counted. Only the CDR3 region is kept as DNA, spanning 36 bases read in frame from base 1. Per the germline V gene (reference sequence), SGHNT is the CDR1 and YYREEE is the CDR2. Trimming removed 2 bases from V and 7 bases from J, leaving 6 bases between the germline ends. The collaborating institutions used their own protocols to collect whole blood in K2EDTA tubes. For TCRbeta analysis, collaborators shipped samples as frozen whole blood, isolated PBMCs, or DNA extracted from either of those sample types. TCRbeta CDR3 regions were amplified from genomic DNA using the immunoSEQ Assay, a bias-controlled multiplex PCR. The paper's data handling went like this. Nucleated cell counts per sample were estimated from amplification of reference gene primers within the assay. Sequence reads were collapsed and filtered to measure the absolute abundance of every unique TCRbeta CDR3 rearrangement. For each sample, productive Simpson clonality was calculated as the square root of Simpson's diversity index across productive rearrangements. Sourced from immuneACCESS, this table was stored by TCRdb with only in-frame sequences that have V and J called. A share of the clones is absent; for the studies checked, an unresolved V gene accounts for under half, and the remainder has no known explanation. Clone size and the V and J calls come from that table; the DNA yielded D and trimming. The sample yields 60,000 to 75,000 clones; around 85% were counted once. The top ten hold approximately 32% of the sample.

The sequence came from an elderly woman with active or convalescent COVID-19. Specimen: peripheral blood. The V gene is TRBV5-4 and the J gene is TRBJ2-2, and the D gene may be TRBD2, 5 bases matching. The CDR3 reads CASSLGLGELFF. The DNA reads TGTGCCAGCAGCTTAGGACTCGGGGAGCTGTTTTTT. Reference TRBV5-4 and TRBJ2-2 genes cover what lies past the CDR3, so the full variable domain is ETGVTQSPTHLIKTRGQQVTLRCSSQSGHNTVSWYQQALGQGPQFIFQYYREEENGRGNFPPRFSGLQFPNYSSELNVNALELDDSALYLCASSLGLGELFFGEGSRLTVL.